The 32 T cell receptor beta chains below all came from one sample that was sequenced in a study of identical twins. TCRdb reanalysed the 5' RACE reads using MiXCR and keeps one entry per CDR3 protein. The sample has under 300,000 distinct CDR3 sequences, 6.5% seen once; the top ten hold approximately 15%. The sample was also linked to a second study, of T cells expressing NK-cell markers.

The sequencing sample was made of CD8+ T cells sorted from blood. These receptors all stem from a woman in her late teens or twenties in good health.

V and J are TRBV12-3 or TRBV12-4 and TRBJ2-5; 7 nucleotides line up with TRBD2. V lost 9 bases, J lost 3 bases, and 7 bases stayed unmatched. The CDR3 totals 13 residues. The CDR3 nucleotides are TGTGCCAGTAGGACTAGAGTGGAAGAGACCCAGTACTTC. It codes for CASRTRVEETQYF.

This clonotype was detected ten times or more. The rearrangement uses TRBV6-5 and TRBJ2-5; TRBD2 agrees at 8 bases. The CDR3 extends over 14 amino acids. V lost 4 bases to trimming and J lost 4 bases; unmatched junction nucleotides: 5. From germline, CDR1 is MNHEY and CDR2 SVGAGI. CDR3 DNA sequence: TGTGCCAGCAGTTCTCGGGGGGGTCTAGAGACCCAGTACTTC. It is translated as CASSSRGGLETQYF.

This clonotype was found a few times. This chain uses TRBV27 with TRBJ2-1; 8 nucleotides align to TRBD2. CDR3 length: 16 residues. The germline V gene encodes CDR1 MNHEY and CDR2 SMNVEV (reference sequence). V dropped 6 bases and J dropped 7; count of bases not matched to a gene: 14. The CDR3 region has the DNA TGTGCCAGCAGACCTTTGGGTGGGCGGGGGGCGAATGAGCAGTTCTTC. It yields the protein CASRPLGGRGANEQFF.

This clonotype was counted many times. The rearrangement joins TRBV4-1 to TRBJ1-1; the match to TRBD1 covers 7 bases. The V segment lost 2 bases and the J segment 0 bases; nucleotides outside the gene matches: 3. CDR3 length equals 15 residues. CDR1 and CDR2 (germline): MGHRA, YSYEKL. This CDR3 is CASSQRGQLNTEAFF. DNA for the CDR3: TGCGCCAGCAGCCAAAGGGGGCAGCTGAACACTGAAGCTTTCTTT.

The J gene is TRBJ2-7, the V gene TRBV9, with 7 positions matching TRBD1. CDR3 length: 13 residues. Trimming cost V 5 bases and J 6 bases; bases outside gene matches: 8. The germline V gene has CDR1 SGDLS and CDR2 YYNGEE. The CDR3 loop is CASRPGTVFEQYF. The DNA for the CDR3 is TGTGCCAGCAGACCCGGGACAGTCTTCGAGCAGTACTTC.

The gene calls are TRBV12-3 or TRBV12-4 and TRBJ2-3, with a weak D call TRBD1 (5 bases). Trimming took off 6 bases at V and 5 bases at J, with 9 bases between the two ends. The CDR3 is 12 amino acids. The CDR3 DNA is TGTGCCAGCAGACGACAGATAGATACGCAGTATTTT. This sequence encodes CASRRQIDTQYF.

In this sample, this clonotype turned up many times. J is TRBJ2-7 and V is TRBV7-9, with 8 nucleotides matching TRBD2. The CDR3 is 16 amino acids. Trimming at V came to 1 base and at J to 0 bases, leaving 5 bases not matched to a gene. The germline V gene has CDR1 SEHNR and CDR2 FQNEAQ (reference sequence). The CDR3 DNA follows: TGTGCCAGCAGCTTAGACGGGAGGGATCCCTCCTACGAGCAGTACTTC. Translated: CASSLDGRDPSYEQYF.

This clonotype was seen more than once but under ten times. The gene calls are TRBV7-4 and TRBJ1-3; tentatively, D is TRBD1 (6 bases). Germline V gene data show CDR1 as SGHVT and CDR2 as SQSDAQ. V was pared by 5 bases and J by 3 bases, with 14 bases between. The length of the CDR3 is 15 residues. CDR3 nucleotide sequence: TGTGCCAGCAGCATACAGGGAAGAGGTGGAAACACCATATATTTT. Encoded protein: CASSIQGRGGNTIYF.

The table lists this clonotype with a count of one. A much more abundant neighbour one base away suggests this may be a read error. V is TRBV12-3 or TRBV12-4 and J is TRBJ2-7, with D perhaps TRBD2 (6 bases). The CDR3 is 15 residues long. The CDR3 DNA follows: TGTGCCAGCAGTCCCACATGGGGAGGATCCTACGAGCAGAACTTC. Translated: CASSPTWGGSYEQNF.

This clonotype was seen more than once but under ten times. This chain connects TRBV6-5 to TRBJ1-5; D gene uncertain. Per germline, CDR1 MNHEY and CDR2 SVGAGI. The V end was cut by 4 bases, the J end by 1 base, with 8 bases between. The CDR3 contains 14 residues. The CDR3 sequence is CASSSEVSNQPQHF. CDR3 nucleotide sequence: TGTGCCAGCAGTTCCGAGGTGAGCAATCAGCCCCAGCATTTT.

This clonotype was detected many times. The rearrangement links TRBV7-8 to TRBJ2-7; possibly TRBD2 for D (6 bases). V lost 8 bases and J 1 base, leaving 15 bases between the germline ends. The CDR3 totals 14 residues. Germline values: CDR1 SGHVS, CDR2 FQNEAQ. DNA of the CDR3: TGTGCCAGCGCCTCGGAGCGGGTATCCTACGAGCAGTACTTC. Translated: CASASERVSYEQYF.

This clonotype has a count of ten or more. The rearrangement links TRBV7-2 to TRBJ2-7; 8 nucleotides agree with TRBD2. CDR3 length: 15 amino acids. Germline CDR1 is SGHTA and CDR2 is FQGNSA. After removal of 4 bases from V and 4 bases from J, the junction contained 9 bases not matched to a gene. CDR3 protein: CASSSPGGPLYEQYF. For the CDR3, the DNA is TGTGCCAGCAGCTCACCGGGGGGGCCCTTATACGAGCAGTACTTC.

In DNA, the CDR3 is TGTGCCAGCAGCCAAGAGTTCGAAGGCACTGAAGCTTTCTTT. Translated: CASSQEFEGTEAFF. The rearrangement uses TRBV4-2 and TRBJ1-1; unclear D gene. This CDR3 has 14 amino acids. Germline V lookup: CDR1 LGHNA, CDR2 YNFKEQ. Deletions cut 0 bases from V and 4 bases from J, with 9 bases between.

This clonotype was detected ten times or more. V usage is TRBV13 and J usage is TRBJ2-5; 10 nucleotides agree with TRBD2. This CDR3 region has 17 residues. V shed 4 bases, J shed 2 bases, and the junction held 10 bases outside the gene matches. Germline CDR1 is PRHDT and CDR2 is FYEKMQ (reference sequence). CDR3 sequence reads: CASSSHAGLAVQETQYF. DNA of the CDR3: TGTGCCAGCAGCTCCCACGCCGGACTAGCGGTTCAAGAGACCCAGTACTTC.

This clonotype came up many times. The chain uses TRBV29-1 and TRBJ2-2; possible D gene TRBD2, 6 bases. Trimming pared 6 bases from V and 0 bases from J, leaving 14 bases between. This CDR3 is built from 15 residues. CDR1 and CDR2 (germline): SQVTM, ANQGSEA. The CDR3, as DNA: TGCAGCGTGGCCGGGGGAGCCTCGAACACCGGGGAGCTGTTTTTT. Translated, it gives CSVAGGASNTGELFF.

This clonotype has ten or more counts. V is TRBV7-9 and J is TRBJ2-5, with D perhaps TRBD2 (5 bases). Per the germline V gene, CDR1 is SEHNR and CDR2 is FQNEAQ (reference sequence). V was trimmed by 5 bases and J by 4 bases, leaving 17 bases between them. The CDR3 contains 15 residues. In DNA form, the CDR3 reads TGTGCCAGCAGCCCCCCGGGAACCCTAGGAGAGACCCAGTACTTC. Translated: CASSPPGTLGETQYF. Based on the CDR3 plus reference TRBV7-9 and TRBJ2-5, the full variable domain is DTGVSQNPRHKITKRGQNVTFRCDPISEHNRLYWYRQTLGQGPEFLTYFQNEAQLEKSRLLSDRFSAERPKGSFSTLEIQRTEQGDSAMYLCASSPPGTLGETQYFGPGTRLLVL.

This clonotype was seen repeatedly, ten times or more. This rearrangement joins TRBV6-5 to TRBJ2-1; a possible D gene is TRBD1 (5 bases). The length of the CDR3 is 14 residues. CDR1 and CDR2 from the germline V gene are MNHEY and SVGAGI. The V and J ends lost 2 bases and 5 bases respectively, with 10 bases between them. This CDR3 is CASSYVGANNEQFF. In DNA form, the CDR3 reads TGTGCCAGCAGTTACGTAGGGGCTAACAATGAGCAGTTCTTC.

This clonotype was observed many times. The junction departs from the called germline gene at one end, perhaps through a read error. This rearrangement joins TRBV20-1 to TRBJ1-1; TRBD1 aligns across 7 bases. Germline loops: CDR1 DFQATT, CDR2 SNEGSKA (reference sequence). The CDR3 is 13 residues long. The CDR3 spells CSASETGNAEAFF. In DNA form, the CDR3 reads TGCAGTGCTAGCGAGACAGGGAACGCTGAAGCTTTCTTT.

In its sample, this clonotype was seen many times. As DNA, the CDR3 is TGTGCCAGCAGTTCCGCCACGGCGGGGCTCCCCCAGCATTTT. Translating gives CASSSATAGLPQHF. The J gene is TRBJ1-5, the V gene TRBV7-8, with D possibly matching TRBD1 (5 bases). V lost 6 bases, J lost 10 bases, and 19 bases lay in between. This CDR3 comprises 14 residues. The germline V gene has CDR1 SGHVS and CDR2 FQNEAQ.

CDR3: CASSLGGYQPQHF. The CDR3 DNA reads as TGTGCCAGCAGTTTAGGTGGTTACCAGCCCCAGCATTTT. The chain is built from TRBV12-3 or TRBV12-4 and TRBJ1-5, with unresolved D. The V end was cut by 1 base, the J end by 7 bases, with 8 bases between. CDR3 length: 13 residues.

CDR3 loop: CASSGTGVNRELFF. CDR3 coding DNA: TGTGCCAGCAGCGGGACAGGGGTAAACCGGGAGCTGTTTTTT. The chain employs TRBV9 and TRBJ2-2; 9 nucleotides align to TRBD1. V lost 3 bases and J lost 9; bases outside the gene matches: 6. CDR1 is SGDLS and CDR2 is YYNGEE in the germline V gene. This CDR3 spans 14 amino acids.

The V and J genes are TRBV12-3 or TRBV12-4 and TRBJ2-2; D possibly matches TRBD1 or TRBD2 (5 bases each). Trimming removed 10 bases from V and 5 bases from J, with 11 bases in between. This CDR3 has 12 amino acids. The CDR3 bases are TGTGCCACCGAGGGGACGACCGGGGAGCTGTTTTTT. Its translation: CATEGTTGELFF.

In this sample, this clonotype turned up many times. The chain joins TRBV29-1 to TRBJ1-2; 9 positions match TRBD1. The CDR3 sequence is 13 residues long. V gave up 5 bases and J gave up 8 bases; unmatched junction bases: 9. Germline loops: CDR1 SQVTM, CDR2 ANQGSEA. The CDR3 loop reads CSVSSGDRDGYTF. CDR3 DNA: TGCAGCGTTTCCTCGGGGGACAGGGACGGCTACACCTTC.

This clonotype occurred a few times. The V call is TRBV6-2 or TRBV6-3, the J call TRBJ2-2; D is undetermined. V shed 4 bases and J shed 6 bases, with 12 bases lying between them. Germline-derived CDR1 and CDR2 are MNHEY and SVGEGT. There are 14 residues in the CDR3. Written as DNA, the CDR3 is TGTGCCAGCAGTTCTACCGGGCAGGCCGGGGAGCTGTTTTTT. Translation gives CASSSTGQAGELFF.

The sample holds many counts of this clonotype. The V call is TRBV5-1, the J call TRBJ2-1, with 11 bases fitting TRBD2. The CDR3 is 15 residues long. In germline, CDR1 is SGHRS, CDR2 YFSETQ. Losses at the gene ends were 4 bases for V and 3 bases for J; bases not matched to a gene: 3. CDR3 bases: TGCGCCAGCAGCAGCGGACTAGCGGGCTACAATGAGCAGTTCTTC. It yields the protein CASSSGLAGYNEQFF. The complete variable domain, with remaining parts taken from reference TRBV5-1 and TRBJ2-1, reads KAGVTQTPRYLIKTRGQQVTLSCSPISGHRSVSWYQQTPGQGLQFLFEYFSETQRNKGNFPGRFSGRQFSNSRSEMNVSTLELGDSALYLCASSSGLAGYNEQFFGPGTRLTVL.

At least ten counts were recorded for this clonotype. This chain connects TRBV20-1 to TRBJ1-1; unclear D gene. The germline V gene encodes CDR1 DFQATT and CDR2 SNEGSKA (reference sequence). V dropped 5 bases and J dropped 3 bases, with 7 bases sitting between them. The CDR3 has 11 residues. The CDR3 is CSAETYTEAFF. CDR3 nucleotide sequence: TGCAGTGCTGAGACTTACACTGAAGCTTTCTTT.

This clonotype was seen a handful of times. V gene TRBV12-3 or TRBV12-4 combines with J gene TRBJ1-1; no firm D call. The germline V and J ends were trimmed by 3 bases and 7 bases, with 12 bases remaining between them. This CDR3 is built from 13 residues. The CDR3 is CASSFLLWSEAFF. CDR3 nucleotides: TGTGCCAGCAGTTTTCTGTTGTGGAGTGAAGCTTTCTTT.

The CDR3 bases are TGTGCCAGTAGTATCACGGGAGGGCGGTTGGGGTCCTACGAGCAGTACTTC. It specifies CASSITGGRLGSYEQYF. This chain uses TRBV19 with TRBJ2-7; TRBD2 matches 8 bases. Germline V gives CDR1 LNHDA, CDR2 SQIVND (reference sequence). V shed 3 bases and J 1 base; nucleotides not matched to a gene: 11. The CDR3 consists of 17 residues.

This clonotype was counted a few times. V and J are TRBV4-3 and TRBJ2-2, with TRBD2 identical over 10 bases. From germline, CDR1 is LGHNA and CDR2 YSLEER. The CDR3 covers 20 residues. With V trimmed by 3 bases and J by 5 bases, 18 bases remained unmatched. The CDR3 protein is CASSHDPRTSGRGGTGELFF. The CDR3 DNA reads TGCGCCAGCAGCCACGACCCCCGGACTAGCGGCCGTGGTGGGACCGGGGAGCTGTTTTTT.

This clonotype occurred a few times. The chain is built from TRBV5-1 and TRBJ1-1, with a tentative D call TRBD1 (6 bases). The germline CDR1 and CDR2 sequences are SGHRS and YFSETQ. Trimming removed 5 bases at V and 5 bases at J, with 22 bases between. The CDR3 has 16 residues. The CDR3 sequence: CASRDFSGGADTEAFF. The CDR3 bases are TGCGCCAGCAGAGACTTTTCGGGGGGCGCCGATACTGAAGCTTTCTTT.

This clonotype was observed a few times. V gene TRBV27 combines with J gene TRBJ2-7; 10 nucleotides match TRBD1. The junction had 7 bases not matched to a gene; V was cut back by 8 bases and J by 3 bases. In germline, CDR1 is MNHEY, CDR2 SMNVEV (reference sequence). The CDR3 runs 14 residues. This CDR3 is CASGYRTGGYEQYF. The CDR3 DNA reads as TGTGCCAGCGGTTACAGGACAGGGGGCTACGAGCAGTACTTC.

This chain links TRBV20-1 with TRBJ2-7; TRBD2 agrees at 8 bases. Germline CDR1 DFQATT, CDR2 SNEGSKA (reference sequence). The CDR3 covers 17 residues. Trimming cost V 0 bases and J 2 bases; bases outside gene matches: 12. CDR3 amino acids: CSARDRFGGRTTYEQYF. The CDR3 DNA reads as TGCAGTGCTAGAGATCGCTTCGGCGGGAGGACGACCTACGAGCAGTACTTC.